The 20 T cell receptor beta chains presented below share a single source sample, sequenced in a study of cytomegalovirus exposure and HLA in healthy donors. It was with 60 Vbeta and 13 Jbeta primers that the PCR ran. Libraries were prepared by immunoSEQ multiplex PCR; TCRdb keeps only in-frame clonotypes and omits some of them. Among fewer than 120,000 clones listed, approximately 79% were seen once. Input material: PBMCs. These receptors all stem from a man between 25 and 39 years old in good health and CMV-seropositive.

V and J are TRBV4-1 and TRBJ1-2; D is perhaps TRBD1 (6 bases). The CDR3 is 13 residues long. Germline CDR1 MGHRA, CDR2 YSYEKL. V was shortened by 4 bases and J by 8 bases, with 14 bases between the two germline ends. This chain's CDR3 is CASSPLGAGGYTF. The CDR3 region has the DNA TGCGCCAGCAGCCCCTTGGGGGCAGGAGGCTACACCTTC.

The CDR3 nucleotides are TGTGCCAGCTCACCACCGTCACAGCTTACCTACGAGCAGTACTTC. It encodes CASSPPSQLTYEQYF. The rearrangement joins TRBV18 to TRBJ2-7; D not resolved. The CDR3 runs 15 residues. V lost 0 bases and J 2 bases, leaving 11 bases between the germline ends. The germline V gene has CDR1 KGHSH and CDR2 LQKENI.

V is TRBV11-2 and J is TRBJ2-2; unclear D gene. The length of the CDR3 is 16 residues. CDR1 and CDR2 from the germline V gene are SGHAT and FQNNGV. The ends were cut back, 0 bases at V and 0 bases at J, with 8 bases in the middle. The CDR3 spells CASSLDPVANTGELFF. Here the CDR3 DNA reads TGTGCCAGCAGCTTAGACCCGGTTGCGAACACCGGGGAGCTGTTTTTT.

This clone was picked up one time. This chain uses TRBV29-1 with TRBJ1-5; possibly TRBD1 for D (6 bases). The V and J ends lost 0 bases and 5 bases respectively, with 20 bases between them. CDR3 length: 17 residues. Germline-derived CDR1 and CDR2 are SQVTM and ANQGSEA. In nucleotides, the CDR3 is TGCAGCGTTGAAGATCGAGACTCGGGGGGCAGAGATCAGCCCCAGCATTTT. It encodes CSVEDRDSGGRDQPQHF.

The gene calls are TRBV25-1 and TRBJ2-2, with TRBD1 matching over 8 bases. The length of the CDR3 is 13 residues. V shed 6 bases, J shed 6 bases, and the junction held 3 bases outside the gene matches. The germline gives CDR1 MGHDK, CDR2 SYGVNS. Here the CDR3 reads CASRYRGAGELFF. CDR3 in DNA: TGTGCCAGCAGATACAGGGGGGCCGGGGAGCTGTTTTTT. Together with reference TRBV25-1 and TRBJ2-2, the CDR3 gives the full variable domain: EADIYQTPRYLVIGTGKKITLECSQTMGHDKMYWYQQDPGMELHLIHYSYGVNSTEKGDLSSESTVSRIRTEHFPLTLESARPSHTSQYLCASRYRGAGELFFGEGSRLTVL.

This clone has more than one count but fewer than ten. The chain recombines TRBV5-6 with TRBJ1-4; TRBD1 aligns across 9 bases. Germline V lookup: CDR1 SGHDT, CDR2 YYEEEE. The length of the CDR3 is 15 residues. The V and J ends lost 3 bases and 8 bases, in that order; junction bases with no gene match: 8. CDR3: CASSSGQGSREKLFF. The CDR3 bases are TGTGCCAGCAGCTCCGGACAGGGGAGTAGGGAAAAACTGTTTTTT. Supplemented by reference TRBV5-6 and TRBJ1-4, the full variable domain reads DAGVTQSPTHLIKTRGQQVTLRCSPKSGHDTVSWYQQALGQGPQFIFQYYEEEERQRGNFPDRFSGHQFPNYSSELNVNALLLGDSALYLCASSSGQGSREKLFFGSGTQLSVL.

J is TRBJ1-4 and V is TRBV11-3, with 9 bases aligning to TRBD1. Germline lookup yields CDR1 SGHNT and CDR2 YENEEA. This CDR3 region has 15 residues. V lost 4 bases, J lost 8 bases, and 8 bases stayed unmatched. The CDR3 sequence is CASSSRDRAGEKLFF. DNA of the CDR3: TGTGCCAGCAGCTCCCGGGACAGGGCTGGCGAAAAACTGTTTTTT. Variable domain in full (rest from reference TRBV11-3 and TRBJ1-4): EAGVVQSPRYKIIEKKQPVAFWCNPISGHNTLYWYLQNLGQGPELLIRYENEEAVDDSQLPKDRFSAERLKGVDSTLKIQPAELGDSAVYLCASSSRDRAGEKLFFGSGTQLSVL.

This clone appeared a single time. Germline is not matched at one junction end, which may reflect a read error. The chain employs TRBV7-9 and TRBJ1-2; 7 bases fit TRBD1. This CDR3 is 12 amino acids long. CDR1 is SEHNR, CDR2 FQNEAQ, per germline (reference sequence). DNA for the CDR3: TGTTCCAGCGCGACAGGGACCTATGGCTACACCTTC. Amino acids: CSSATGTYGYTF.

The V call is TRBV5-1, the J call TRBJ2-2; D gene ambiguous. Germline V CDR1 and CDR2: SGHRS, YFSETQ. There are 16 residues in the CDR3. Trimming removed 1 base at V and 2 bases at J, with 12 bases between. CDR3 bases: TGCGCCAGCAGCTTGTACGGCCTACTAAACACCGGGGAGCTGTTTTTT. Its protein product is CASSLYGLLNTGELFF. The complete variable domain, with remaining parts taken from reference TRBV5-1 and TRBJ2-2, reads KAGVTQTPRYLIKTRGQQVTLSCSPISGHRSVSWYQQTPGQGLQFLFEYFSETQRNKGNFPGRFSGRQFSNSRSEMNVSTLELGDSALYLCASSLYGLLNTGELFFGEGSRLTVL.

The chain combines TRBV2 with TRBJ2-1, with 7 bases fitting TRBD2. This CDR3 spans 12 amino acids. Germline assignment: CDR1 SNHLY and CDR2 FYNNEI. V shed 11 bases and J 7 bases; nucleotides not matched to a gene: 8. The CDR3 is CAGRVAGNEQFF. As DNA, the CDR3 is TGTGCCGGGAGGGTGGCGGGGAATGAGCAGTTCTTC.

In its sample, this clone was seen once. The chain recombines TRBV7-9 with TRBJ1-6; 7 nucleotides agree with TRBD1. The J segment lost 8 bases and the V segment lost 5 bases, leaving 3 bases of the junction unmatched. The CDR3 loop spans 13 amino acids. CDR1 and CDR2 (germline): SEHNR, FQNEAQ (reference sequence). The CDR3 DNA is TGTGCCAGCAGCATCGACAGGGATTCACCCCTCCACTTT. It encodes CASSIDRDSPLHF.

The V and J genes are TRBV6-4 and TRBJ1-5, with TRBD1 as a possible D gene (5 bases). Germline V gene sequence: CDR1 MRHNA, CDR2 SNTAGT. Trimming pared 0 bases from V and 0 bases from J, leaving 15 bases between. The CDR3 consists of 18 residues. For the CDR3, the DNA is TGTGCCAGCAGTGACTCCCGACAGCGGGGCGATAGCAATCAGCCCCAGCATTTT. Residues: CASSDSRQRGDSNQPQHF.

The chain is built from TRBV5-1 and TRBJ2-5, with TRBD1 identical over 8 bases. The CDR3 runs to 14 residues. The V and J ends lost 0 bases and 5 bases, in that order; junction bases with no gene match: 3. CDR1 SGHRS and CDR2 YFSETQ come from the germline V gene. The CDR3 nucleotides read TGCGCCAGCAGCTTGGGACAGGGGTCGGAGACCCAGTACTTC. Translation: CASSLGQGSETQYF.

This clone has just one count. The rearrangement joins TRBV2 to TRBJ2-1; no reliable D call. This CDR3 is 13 amino acids long. The germline V and J ends were trimmed by 7 bases and 0 bases, with 7 bases remaining between them. Per germline, CDR1 SNHLY and CDR2 FYNNEI. CDR3: CASTRSSYNEQFF. DNA for the CDR3: TGTGCCAGCACGCGGAGCTCCTACAATGAGCAGTTCTTC.

The J gene is TRBJ2-7, the V gene TRBV5-6, with TRBD1 as a possible D gene (6 bases). This CDR3 has 14 residues. The V end lost 4 bases, the J end lost 3 bases, and 14 bases lay between the germline ends. Germline assignment: CDR1 SGHDT and CDR2 YYEEEE. The CDR3 is CASSPRDNIYEQYF. DNA for the CDR3: TGTGCCAGCAGCCCCCGGGACAACATCTACGAGCAGTACTTC.

The V and J genes are TRBV27 and TRBJ1-4, with 9 bases that match TRBD1. The CDR3 has 15 amino acids. Germline V gene data show CDR1 as MNHEY and CDR2 as SMNVEV (reference sequence). Trimming at V came to 5 bases and at J to 7 bases, leaving 8 bases not matched to a gene. This CDR3 reads CASSRGTGIPEKLFF. CDR3 in DNA: TGTGCCAGCAGTAGGGGGACAGGGATACCTGAAAAACTGTTTTTT.

The rearrangement links TRBV7-2 to TRBJ1-5, with 10 bases lining up with TRBD1. The CDR3 covers 15 residues. With V trimmed by 5 bases and J by 4 bases, 5 bases remained unmatched. Germline assignment: CDR1 SGHTA and CDR2 FQGNSA. CDR3 sequence (DNA): TGTGCCAGCAGCCGAAGGACAGGGGGAAATCAGCCCCAGCATTTT. It encodes CASSRRTGGNQPQHF. Based on the CDR3 plus reference TRBV7-2 and TRBJ1-5, the full variable domain is GAGVSQSPSNKVTEKGKDVELRCDPISGHTALYWYRQSLGQGLEFLIYFQGNSAPDKSGLPSDRFSAERTGGSVSTLTIQRTQQEDSAVYLCASSRRTGGNQPQHFGDGTRLSIL.

V gene TRBV2 combines with J gene TRBJ2-2, with a weak D call TRBD1 (6 bases). Germline V gene data show CDR1 as SNHLY and CDR2 as FYNNEI. The CDR3 runs 12 residues. V was shortened by 7 bases and J by 5 bases, with 8 bases between the two germline ends. CDR3 DNA sequence: TGTGCCAGCATCCAGGGGACCGGGGAGCTGTTTTTT. Encoded protein: CASIQGTGELFF.

A few counts support this clone. CDR3 nucleotide sequence: TGTGCCAGCAGTGAGGTAGGGGATGGCTACACCTTC. Its protein product is CASSEVGDGYTF. The V gene is TRBV6-1, the J gene TRBJ1-2; weak D call: TRBD1 (5 bases). Looked up from germline, CDR1 is MNHNS and CDR2 is SASEGT. This CDR3 contains 12 residues. V was trimmed by 3 bases and J by 6 bases, leaving 8 bases between them.

The chain recombines TRBV15 with TRBJ1-2, with 10 bases identical to TRBD1. V lost 0 bases and J lost 8; bases outside the gene matches: 12. The CDR3 extends over 17 amino acids. CDR1 and CDR2 (germline): LNHNV, YYDKDF (reference sequence). The CDR3 protein is CATSRDGFDRGHGGYTF. The CDR3 DNA sequence: TGTGCCACCAGCAGAGATGGGTTCGACAGGGGGCATGGAGGCTACACCTTC.